The 23 T cell receptor beta chains below come from one sample, sequenced in a study of blood T cell repertoires in COVID-19. Measured with immunoSEQ multiplex PCR; TCRdb has only the in-frame clones, and not every one. Of about 230,000 clones in the sample, under 90% are singletons; the top ten hold 11%. The sample consisted of peripheral blood. All receptors derive from a man aged 50-60 years with COVID-19, enrolled during active disease.

In its sample, this clone was seen once. The chain employs TRBV5-1 and TRBJ2-3, with D possibly matching TRBD1 (5 bases). The CDR3 is 15 amino acids. The V end was cut by 0 bases, the J end by 5 bases, with 13 bases between. CDR1 SGHRS and CDR2 YFSETQ come from the germline V gene. The CDR3 here is CASSLGVQGRDTQYF. The CDR3 DNA reads TGCGCCAGCAGCTTGGGTGTGCAGGGTAGAGATACGCAGTATTTT.

This clone was found once. V is TRBV19 and J is TRBJ1-5, with D possibly TRBD1 on 6 matching bases. This CDR3 contains 16 residues. V was cut by 3 bases and J by 3 bases, with 15 bases left in between. From germline, CDR1 is LNHDA and CDR2 SQIVND (reference sequence). For the CDR3, the DNA is TGTGCCAGTAGTATTTCCGCAGGACAGTTCAATCAGCCCCAGCATTTT. Translated: CASSISAGQFNQPQHF.

The V gene is TRBV30, the J gene TRBJ2-2; TRBD2 aligns across 8 bases. The CDR3 is 16 residues long. CDR1 is GTSNPN, CDR2 SVGIG, per germline (reference sequence). Losses at the gene ends were 1 base for V and 0 bases for J; bases not matched to a gene: 4. The CDR3 spells CAWSDLAGANTGELFF. In DNA form, the CDR3 reads TGTGCCTGGAGTGACCTAGCGGGTGCGAACACCGGGGAGCTGTTTTTT.

This sequence joins TRBV18 and TRBJ1-2; no definite D call. The V gene's germline CDR1 is KGHSH and CDR2 LQKENI. This CDR3 spans 13 amino acids. V lost 2 bases, J lost 6 bases, and 10 bases lay in between. The CDR3 DNA is TGTGCCAGCTCACCAGACTCCGAGGATGGCTACACCTTC. It yields the protein CASSPDSEDGYTF.

V and J are TRBV30 and TRBJ2-7, with 7 positions matching TRBD1. Germline assignment: CDR1 GTSNPN and CDR2 SVGIG (reference sequence). The trim removed 8 bases at V and 7 bases at J, leaving 14 bases unmatched. The CDR3 runs to 13 residues. CDR3 protein: CAGNRGFDGEQYF. In DNA form, the CDR3 reads TGTGCCGGCAACAGGGGTTTTGATGGAGAGCAGTACTTC.

The chain links TRBV28 to TRBJ1-2, with 7 bases aligning to TRBD1. CDR3 length equals 14 residues. V gave up 10 bases and J gave up 5 bases; unmatched junction bases: 13. Germline CDR1 is MDHEN and CDR2 is SYDVKM. CDR3 nucleotides: TGTGCCACCAGGGAGGGACAGCTAAGTTATGGCTACACCTTC. Its translation: CATREGQLSYGYTF.

The V and J genes are TRBV7-2 and TRBJ2-7; 9 nucleotides agree with TRBD1. Germline V gene sequence: CDR1 SGHTA, CDR2 FQGNSA. The CDR3 runs to 15 residues. J lost 4 bases, V lost 5 bases, and 9 bases had no gene match. CDR3 nucleotides: TGTGCCAGCAGCATTTTCACAGGGGGCGGATACGAGCAGTACTTC. Protein sequence: CASSIFTGGGYEQYF.

The chain recombines TRBV5-5 with TRBJ2-5; maybe TRBD1 (6 bases). Germline CDR1 and CDR2: SGHKS and YYEKEE (reference sequence). The V gene lost 0 bases and the J gene lost 5 bases, with 14 bases spanning the gap. CDR3 size: 15 residues. For the CDR3, the DNA is TGTGCCAGCAGCTTGGGGACAGATATTAGGGAGACCCAGTACTTC. It specifies CASSLGTDIRETQYF.

The rearrangement links TRBV28 to TRBJ1-5; D may be TRBD1 (6 bases). Between the trimmed V and J ends, which lost 1 base and 2 bases, there was a span of 9 bases. Looked up from germline, CDR1 is MDHEN and CDR2 is SYDVKM. This CDR3 has 15 amino acids. The CDR3 here is CASSLSGGGNQPQHF. In nucleotides, the CDR3 is TGTGCCAGCAGTTTATCGGGGGGCGGCAATCAGCCCCAGCATTTT.

In its sample, this clone was seen a few times. The chain links TRBV19 to TRBJ1-5, with a possible D match to TRBD1 (5 bases). Looked up from germline, CDR1 is LNHDA and CDR2 is SQIVND (reference sequence). V shed 4 bases and J shed 2 bases, with 18 bases lying between them. The CDR3 has 17 amino acids. The DNA for the CDR3 is TGTGCCAGTAGTACAGCGGGACTCCCTCGGGGCAATCAGCCCCAGCATTTT. Translation gives CASSTAGLPRGNQPQHF.

In its sample, this clone was seen a few times. This chain's CDR3 is CASSPWAGGGLSEQFF. The CDR3, as DNA: TGTGCCAGCAGCCCTTGGGCGGGAGGGGGCCTTTCTGAGCAGTTCTTC. The V and J genes are TRBV9 and TRBJ2-1; 9 bases fit TRBD2. The CDR3 runs to 16 residues. Per germline, CDR1 SGDLS and CDR2 YYNGEE. The junction had 14 bases not matched to a gene; V was cut back by 4 bases and J by 9 bases.

V usage is TRBV30 and J usage is TRBJ1-5; 10 bases fit TRBD1. CDR1 and CDR2 (germline): GTSNPN, SVGIG (reference sequence). The CDR3 runs to 15 residues. V shed 1 base, J shed 2 bases, and the junction held 2 bases outside the gene matches. CDR3 sequence (DNA): TGTGCCTGGAGTGGGGACAGGGGTGGCAATCAGCCCCAGCATTTT. Translating gives CAWSGDRGGNQPQHF.

The chain joins TRBV18 to TRBJ2-2; no clear D gene. The CDR3 runs 14 residues. CDR1 KGHSH and CDR2 LQKENI come from the germline V gene. Trimming cost V 2 bases and J 5 bases, with 9 bases left between them. The CDR3: CASSPERGTGELFF. CDR3 DNA sequence: TGTGCCAGCTCACCAGAGAGAGGAACCGGGGAGCTGTTTTTT.

The chain uses TRBV4-1 and TRBJ2-1, with 10 bases lining up with TRBD2. Germline CDR1 reads MGHRA; CDR2 reads YSYEKL. The CDR3 loop spans 16 amino acids. V was clipped by 3 bases and J by 8 bases; unmatched bases: 10. The CDR3 nucleotides read TGCGCCAGCAGCCACGAGAGCGGGGGGGCGTTCTATGAGCAGTTCTTC. It yields the protein CASSHESGGAFYEQFF.

This chain joins TRBV30 and TRBJ1-1; a possible D gene is TRBD1 (6 bases). The CDR3 runs to 11 residues. Germline V CDR1 and CDR2: GTSNPN, SVGIG (reference sequence). In nucleotides, the CDR3 is TGTGGAACGGGACAAAACACTGAAGCTTTCTTT. The encoded protein is CGTGQNTEAFF.

The sample holds a few counts of this clone. The rearrangement links TRBV11-1 to TRBJ1-1, with TRBD1 matching 7 bases. From germline, CDR1 is SGHAT and CDR2 FQDESV (reference sequence). The V segment lost 1 base and the J segment 5 bases; nucleotides outside the gene matches: 7. CDR3 length: 15 residues. The CDR3 region has the DNA TGTGCCAGCAGCTTAGTGACAGGGATTGGGACTGAAGCTTTCTTT. It is translated as CASSLVTGIGTEAFF. Supplemented by reference TRBV11-1 and TRBJ1-1, the full variable domain reads EAEVAQSPRYKITEKSQAVAFWCDPISGHATLYWYRQILGQGPELLVQFQDESVVDDSQLPKDRFSAERLKGVDSTLKIQPAELGDSAMYLCASSLVTGIGTEAFFGQGTRLTVV.

The chain recombines TRBV19 with TRBJ2-1, with D possibly being TRBD2 (5 bases). The CDR3 has 13 residues. CDR1 LNHDA and CDR2 SQIVND come from the germline V gene (reference sequence). The CDR3 nucleotides are TGTGCTTCCGAGACGGGGTCCTACAATGAGCAGTTCTTC. It specifies CASETGSYNEQFF.

This chain uses TRBV12-3 or TRBV12-4 with TRBJ1-2; no firm D call. Between the trimmed V and J ends, which lost 0 bases and 7 bases, there was a span of 6 bases. The CDR3 totals 12 residues. As DNA, the CDR3 is TGTGCCAGCAGTTTAGCTGCCAGTGGCTACACCTTC. Translating it yields CASSLAASGYTF.

In nucleotides, the CDR3 is TGTGCCAGCAGCATACAGGGCCTGGGGACCCAGTACTTC. This gives the protein CASSIQGLGTQYF. V usage is TRBV25-1 and J usage is TRBJ2-5, with a weak D call TRBD1 (6 bases). This CDR3 comprises 13 residues. Per germline, CDR1 MGHDK and CDR2 SYGVNS. V lost 6 bases and J lost 7, with 15 bases in between. Full variable domain (outside the CDR3, taken from reference TRBV25-1 and TRBJ2-5): EADIYQTPRYLVIGTGKKITLECSQTMGHDKMYWYQQDPGMELHLIHYSYGVNSTEKGDLSSESTVSRIRTEHFPLTLESARPSHTSQYLCASSIQGLGTQYFGPGTRLLVL.

The gene calls are TRBV7-6 and TRBJ2-1; TRBD2 aligns across 9 bases. Germline-derived CDR1 and CDR2 are SGHVS and FNYEAQ. The trim removed 1 base at V and 10 bases at J, leaving 8 bases unmatched. The CDR3 is 15 amino acids. DNA for the CDR3: TGTGCCAGCAGCTTAGATTTAGCGGGAGTGGGAGAGCAGTTCTTC. Translated: CASSLDLAGVGEQFF.

This chain uses TRBV30 with TRBJ2-2, with D perhaps TRBD2 (5 bases). The germline V gene encodes CDR1 GTSNPN and CDR2 SVGIG (reference sequence). This CDR3 has 13 residues. V was shortened by 3 bases and J by 6 bases, with 11 bases between the two germline ends. This chain's CDR3 is CAWRATRSGELFF. CDR3 bases: TGTGCCTGGAGAGCCACTAGATCCGGGGAGCTGTTTTTT. The full variable domain, completed using reference TRBV30 and TRBJ2-2, is SQTIHQWPATLVQPVGSPLSLECTVEGTSNPNLYWYRQAAGRGLQLLFYSVGIGQISSEVPQNLSASRPQDRQFILSSKKLLLSDSGFYLCAWRATRSGELFFGEGSRLTVL.

The CDR3 spells CASSPTDRGENFF. DNA for the CDR3: TGTGCCAGCAGCCCAACGGACAGGGGAGAGAACTTCTTT. V is TRBV5-6 and J is TRBJ1-1; 9 bases are shared with TRBD1. V was clipped by 4 bases and J by 14 bases; unmatched bases: 12. Germline assignment: CDR1 SGHDT and CDR2 YYEEEE. The CDR3 has 13 amino acids.

The chain combines TRBV10-2 with TRBJ2-1; 9 bases agree with TRBD2. Germline values: CDR1 WSHSY, CDR2 SAAADI. The trim removed 7 bases at V and 6 bases at J, leaving 10 bases unmatched. The CDR3 consists of 15 residues. CDR3 amino acids: CASNGWRGGGNEQFF. CDR3 nucleotides: TGCGCCAGCAATGGGTGGCGCGGGGGGGGCAATGAGCAGTTCTTC.